This T cell receptor beta chain appears in the sequencing data of a study of long-term antiretroviral therapy in people with HIV. Study results and caveats: Increased diversity was seen after ART, yet it remained lower than in transplant donor controls. Repertoires from HIV showed CDR3 length ranges narrower than those of controls.

As regards this clone: Its antigen is currently unknown. One junction end disagrees with the germline gene, perhaps due to a read error.

Survey level was the resolution at which the v3.0 immunoSEQ assay ran. Produced via immunoSEQ multiplex PCR; TCRdb's table is partial and in-frame only. The sample records about 27,000 clones, roughly 93% being singletons. The sequence derives from a middle-aged woman with HIV. Sequencing was performed on unsorted PBMCs, taken 7.6 years after starting antiretroviral therapy.

CDR3 nucleotides: TGTGCTAGTGGTTCCGATCCGGACAGGGGGAGGGAGTTC. This sequence encodes CASGSDPDRGREF. The chain joins TRBV12-5 to TRBJ1-2; 10 nucleotides line up with TRBD1. CDR3 length: 13 residues. CDR1 is LGHNT, CDR2 FRNRAP, per germline.